The 11 T cell receptor beta chains below were found in one sample sequenced in a study of blood T cell repertoires in COVID-19. Measured with immunoSEQ multiplex PCR; TCRdb has only the in-frame clones, and not every one. The sample includes 52,000 or so clones, roughly 87% seen only once; the top ten take roughly 3.6%. Sequencing was carried out using peripheral blood. These receptors were taken from a man aged 40-50 years with COVID-19, enrolled during active disease.

This clone was observed a handful of times. This sequence joins TRBV6-2 or TRBV6-3 and TRBJ2-7; 8 bases are shared with TRBD1. CDR3 size: 15 residues. Trimming took 4 bases from V and 2 from J; bases not matched to a gene: 7. Germline CDR1 and CDR2: MNHEY and SVGEGT. CDR3 residues: CASSLPQGQAYEQYF. Written as DNA, the CDR3 is TGTGCCAGCAGTTTACCCCAGGGACAGGCCTACGAGCAGTACTTC.

This clone was recorded only once. V gene TRBV6-2 or TRBV6-3 combines with J gene TRBJ1-1, with D perhaps matching TRBD1 (6 bases). CDR3 size: 16 residues. Germline V gives CDR1 MNHEY, CDR2 SVGEGT. V shed 4 bases and J shed 1 base, with 16 bases lying between them. The CDR3 loop reads CASSFAADRSNTEAFF. The CDR3 nucleotides are TGTGCCAGCAGTTTTGCTGCAGACAGGTCGAACACTGAAGCTTTCTTT.

The chain has TRBV7-9 and TRBJ1-1; 9 bases line up with TRBD1. This CDR3 has 16 residues. V was clipped by 5 bases and J by 2 bases; unmatched bases: 9. Germline CDR1 is SEHNR and CDR2 is FQNEAQ (reference sequence). The CDR3 sequence: CASSPKMGQGNTEAFF. The CDR3 DNA sequence: TGTGCCAGCAGCCCAAAGATGGGACAGGGTAACACTGAAGCTTTCTTT.

Only one count was recorded for this clone. The chain is built from TRBV7-3 and TRBJ2-3, with 9 bases lining up with TRBD2. The junction had 12 bases not matched to a gene; V was cut back by 3 bases and J by 5 bases. The germline gives CDR1 SGHTA, CDR2 FQGTGA. The CDR3 is 17 amino acids. The CDR3 DNA reads TGTGCCAGCAGCTTCCTGGTTGCGGGAGGGCCAAAAGATACGCAGTATTTT. Encoded protein: CASSFLVAGGPKDTQYF.

The J gene is TRBJ1-1, the V gene TRBV15; possible D gene TRBD1, 6 bases. V gave up 3 bases and J gave up 1 base, with 12 bases separating them. There are 15 residues in the CDR3. The V gene's germline CDR1 is LNHNV and CDR2 YYDKDF (reference sequence). In nucleotides, the CDR3 is TGTGCCACCAGCAGTCAAACAGGGAGGAACACTGAAGCTTTCTTT. This gives the protein CATSSQTGRNTEAFF. The variable domain in full, with the rest retrieved from reference TRBV15 and TRBJ1-1, is DAMVIQNPRYQVTQFGKPVTLSCSQTLNHNVMYWYQQKSSQAPKLLFHYYDKDFNNEADTPDNFQSRRPNTSFCFLDIRSPGLGDTAMYLCATSSQTGRNTEAFFGQGTRLTVV.

V is TRBV28 and J is TRBJ1-1, with 8 bases identical to TRBD1. Germline V gives CDR1 MDHEN, CDR2 SYDVKM. The V segment lost 5 bases and the J segment 4 bases; nucleotides outside the gene matches: 9. This CDR3 has 15 amino acids. This chain's CDR3 is CASSPYRGIGTEAFF. As DNA, the CDR3 is TGTGCCAGCAGTCCATACAGGGGGATTGGCACTGAAGCTTTCTTT.

The chain joins TRBV7-9 to TRBJ2-7; D remains ambiguous. Germline V CDR1 and CDR2: SEHNR, FQNEAQ (reference sequence). The CDR3 loop spans 13 amino acids. Trimming left V 5 bases short and J 4 bases short, with 12 bases between. CDR3 sequence: CASSDQTGYEQYF. The CDR3 DNA follows: TGTGCCAGCAGCGATCAGACCGGGTACGAGCAGTACTTC. Combining the CDR3 with reference TRBV7-9 and TRBJ2-7 gives the whole variable domain DTGVSQNPRHKITKRGQNVTFRCDPISEHNRLYWYRQTLGQGPEFLTYFQNEAQLEKSRLLSDRFSAERPKGSFSTLEIQRTEQGDSAMYLCASSDQTGYEQYFGPGTRLTVT.

Concerning this clone: The CDR3 end shows no conserved phenylalanine or tryptophan, and so a read error is likely. It is unclear where the CDR3 begins or ends on the DNA, so no DNA is shown, and the CDR3 is as TCRdb lists it. The rearrangement uses TRBV7-9 and TRBJ1-1; TRBD1, the D gene given by the table, was not confirmed from the DNA. The length of the CDR3 is 8 amino acids, counting both ends. Germline-derived CDR1 and CDR2 are SEHNR and FQNEAQ (reference sequence). This CDR3 reads CASRHRGR.

This clone is a singleton in its sample. The chain recombines TRBV27 with TRBJ1-2; TRBD1 matches 9 bases. This CDR3 is 13 amino acids long. V lost 6 bases and J lost 4; bases outside the gene matches: 3. From germline, CDR1 is MNHEY and CDR2 SMNVEV (reference sequence). CDR3 nucleotides: TGTGCCAGCAGCCGACAGGGGGGCTATGGCTACACCTTC. The encoded protein is CASSRQGGYGYTF.

This sequence joins TRBV28 and TRBJ1-2; TRBD1 aligns across 10 bases. In germline, CDR1 is MDHEN, CDR2 SYDVKM. The CDR3 contains 14 residues. J gave up 4 bases and V 7 bases, and 6 bases lay outside the gene matches. For the CDR3, the DNA is TGTGCCAGCACCACGACAGGGGGCTTCTATGGCTACACCTTC. It encodes CASTTTGGFYGYTF.

This clone is a singleton in its sample. At one boundary the junction diverges from the germline segment, which might be a read error. The genes are TRBV7-7 and TRBJ2-3; 9 bases are a match to TRBD1. CDR1 is SSHAT and CDR2 is FNYEAQ in the germline V gene (reference sequence). This CDR3 is built from 15 residues. CDR3 in amino acids: CASSPGTGRVNTQYF. CDR3 sequence (DNA): TGTGCTAGCAGCCCTGGGACAGGGCGCGTGAATACGCAGTATTTT.